This T cell receptor (beta chain) was observed in a study of vaccination effects on CD4 cells after COVID-19 (dated by TCRdb to the early 2020s). General notes on the study: Across the study, the median time from the second dose to post-vaccine sampling was 72 days (range 14 to 241). SARS-CoV-2 spike-specific CD4+ TCR repertoires from before and after mRNA vaccination were compared in COVID-19 convalescent patients and in infection-naive vaccine recipients. The Oncomine TCR Beta short-read assay on an Illumina iSeq 100 was used to sequence cultures from other donors in the study. Altogether, some 11 COVID-19 convalescent patients and a few SARS-CoV-2-naive healthy vaccine recipients made up the full study.

Including the terminal cysteine and phenylalanine, the CDR3 comprises 13 residues. Of the read, only the CDR3 DNA is kept; its 39 bases are in frame from base 1. Trimming at the junction amounts to 5 bases on V and 10 bases on J, and the germline ends lie 17 bases apart. CDR1 MNHNS and CDR2 SASEGT were looked up in the germline V gene. Library preparation used the immunoSEQ multiplex PCR assay. DNA from the cultured, isolated CD4+ T cells was subjected to TCR beta CDR3 sequencing. The authors' pipeline ran thus. Non-productive TCR sequences were discarded, and reads were trimmed to the CDR3 region, with only CDR3s of 7 or more amino acids retained. Antigen-specific clonotypes were identified using the MANAFEST web app by comparison of expansion in peptide wells against reference cultures. To be called positive, a clone needed expansion at FDR<0.05 compared with the reference and with all other wells, an odds ratio greater than 5, and a frequency greater than 0.1% in two replicate wells. A clonotype was called cross-reactive if it was significantly expanded both in SARS-CoV-2 spike wells and in at least one common cold coronavirus spike condition. Levenshtein distance calculated with the stringdist R package was used to assess CDR3 similarity, and unrooted trees were constructed with ape in R 3.6.1. TCRdb stores this immuneACCESS table with in-frame sequences only. Part of the clones is absent; in the studies checked, under half of the shortfall reflects unresolved V genes, and no reason is known for the rest. Clone size and V and J calls were adopted from that table, with D and trimming inferred from the DNA. Present in this sample are 29,000 or so clones, roughly four fifths of which were seen just once. The ten largest clones represent 15% to 20% of the sample.

In the ViraFEST assay, PBMC were stimulated with viral peptide pools, and TCR sequencing was then used to find antigen-specific CD4+ T cell clonotypes based on their expansion. After about 10 days of culture, CD4+ T cells were isolated with the EasySep CD4+ T cell isolation kit. Participants received two doses of either the BNT162b2 or the mRNA-1273 mRNA SARS-CoV-2 vaccine. The absence of prior SARS-CoV-2 infection in healthy vaccine recipients was confirmed by negative nucleocapsid antibodies before and after vaccination. About 2.2 million PBMC per well were cultured in IMDM with about 5.4% human AB serum, 10 IU/ml IL-2 and gentamicin, plus 10 ug/ml peptides. On days 3 and 7, half of the culture medium was replaced with fresh IL-2-containing medium. Unless noted otherwise, every peptide stimulation condition was cultured in triplicate wells. PBMC were separated from whole blood using Ficoll-Paque Plus gradient centrifugation and were then either cryopreserved at -140C or used fresh. The overlapping peptide pools covered the spike proteins of SARS-CoV-2 as well as those of the common cold coronaviruses HCoV-NL63, HCoV-OC43 and HCoV-229E. The QIAamp micro DNA kit was used to extract genomic DNA from the cultured CD4+ T cells.

Study-wide conclusions, independent of this receptor: Marked clonal contraction was observed in both infection-induced and vaccine-induced clones at late post-vaccination timepoints, consistent with waning T cell responses. The study was limited by a small number of convalescent patients and lacked early post-infection timepoints. Among healthy vaccine recipients, nearly all vaccine-induced clones were SARS-CoV-2 mono-reactive, and just 1 of 255 was cross-reactive with common cold coronaviruses.

About this clone itself: No antigen is known for it. No qualities accompany the bases; no much larger clone lies one base away.

Here the chain combines TRBV6-1 and TRBJ1-1; matching of 5 bases hints at TRBD1 as the D gene. The TCR originated in a human donor who received a COVID-19 vaccine. Sequencing used CD4+ T cells from PBMCs cultured with HCoV-OC43 spike peptides, obtained after COVID-19 vaccination. What this sample's cell subset or site label stands for: HCoV-OC43 spike overlapping peptide pool stimulation. Here is the DNA: TGTGCCAGCAGTTCGAGTGACAGTGTCGTAGCTTTCTTT. It encodes CASSSSDSVVAFF.